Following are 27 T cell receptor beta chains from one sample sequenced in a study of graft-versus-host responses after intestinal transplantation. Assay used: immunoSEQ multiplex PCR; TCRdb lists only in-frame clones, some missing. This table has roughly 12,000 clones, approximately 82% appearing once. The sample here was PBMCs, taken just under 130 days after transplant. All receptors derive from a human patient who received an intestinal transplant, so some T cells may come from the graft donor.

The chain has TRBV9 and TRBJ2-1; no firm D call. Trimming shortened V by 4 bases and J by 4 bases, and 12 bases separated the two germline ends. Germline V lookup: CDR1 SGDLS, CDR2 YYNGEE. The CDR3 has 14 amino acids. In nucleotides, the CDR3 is TGTGCCAGCAGCCCCAGAGCCTCGTACAATGAGCAGTTCTTC. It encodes CASSPRASYNEQFF.

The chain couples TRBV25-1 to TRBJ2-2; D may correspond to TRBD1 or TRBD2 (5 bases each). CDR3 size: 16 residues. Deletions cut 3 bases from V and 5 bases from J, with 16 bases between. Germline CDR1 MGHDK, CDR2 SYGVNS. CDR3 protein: CASSEQPGRGTGELFF. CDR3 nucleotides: TGTGCCAGCAGTGAGCAGCCGGGACGGGGAACCGGGGAGCTGTTTTTT.

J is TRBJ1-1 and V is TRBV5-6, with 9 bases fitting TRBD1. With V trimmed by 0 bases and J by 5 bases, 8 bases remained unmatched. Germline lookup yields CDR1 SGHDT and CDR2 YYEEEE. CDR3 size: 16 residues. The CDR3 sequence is CASSLGIGTGMTEAFF. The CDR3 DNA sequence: TGTGCCAGCAGCTTGGGGATCGGGACAGGGATGACTGAAGCTTTCTTT.

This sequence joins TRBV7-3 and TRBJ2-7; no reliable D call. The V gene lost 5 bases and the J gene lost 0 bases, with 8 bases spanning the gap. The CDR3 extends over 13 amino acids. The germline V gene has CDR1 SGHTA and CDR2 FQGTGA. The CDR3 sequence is CASSPGFSYEQYF. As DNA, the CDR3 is TGTGCCAGCAGCCCGGGCTTCTCCTACGAGCAGTACTTC.

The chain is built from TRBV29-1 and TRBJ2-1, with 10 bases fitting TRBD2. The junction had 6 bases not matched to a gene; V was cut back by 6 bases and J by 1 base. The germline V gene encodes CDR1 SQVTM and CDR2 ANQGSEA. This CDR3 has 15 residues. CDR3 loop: CSVPTSGNSYNEQFF. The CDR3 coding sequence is TGCAGCGTCCCTACTAGCGGGAATTCCTACAATGAGCAGTTCTTC.

In DNA, the CDR3 is TGTGCCAGCAGTTACTCGCGGGTGTTGGGATCGACCCAGCATTTT. Residues: CASSYSRVLGSTQHF. The V and J genes are TRBV6-5 and TRBJ1-5; D not certain. V was pared by 0 bases and J by 11 bases, with 17 bases between. CDR3 length: 15 amino acids. From germline, CDR1 is MNHEY and CDR2 SVGAGI.

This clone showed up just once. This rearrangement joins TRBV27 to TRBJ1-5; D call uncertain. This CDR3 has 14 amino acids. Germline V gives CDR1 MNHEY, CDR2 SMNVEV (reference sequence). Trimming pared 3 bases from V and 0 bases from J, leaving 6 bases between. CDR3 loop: CASSFLGSNQPQHF. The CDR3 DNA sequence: TGTGCCAGCAGTTTCCTCGGTAGCAATCAGCCCCAGCATTTT.

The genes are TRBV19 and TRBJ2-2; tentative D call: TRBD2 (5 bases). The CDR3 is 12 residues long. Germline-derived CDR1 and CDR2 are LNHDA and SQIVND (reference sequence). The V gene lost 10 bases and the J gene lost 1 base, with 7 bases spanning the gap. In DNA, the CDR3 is TGTGCCACTCGGGAGAACACCGGGGAGCTGTTTTTT. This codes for CATRENTGELFF.

The CDR3 region is CASSGSYSNQPQHF. The DNA for the CDR3 is TGTGCCAGCAGTGGGTCATATAGCAATCAGCCCCAGCATTTT. The chain employs TRBV28 and TRBJ1-5, with D hard to call. Per the germline V gene, CDR1 is MDHEN and CDR2 is SYDVKM. V shed 5 bases and J shed 0 bases, with 8 bases lying between them. There are 14 residues in the CDR3.

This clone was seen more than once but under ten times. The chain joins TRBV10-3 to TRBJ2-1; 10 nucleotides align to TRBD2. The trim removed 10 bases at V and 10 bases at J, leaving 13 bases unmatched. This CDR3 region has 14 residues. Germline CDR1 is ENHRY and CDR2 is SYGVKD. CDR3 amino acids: CASTLAGEVGEQFF. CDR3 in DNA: TGTGCCAGCACTCTAGCGGGAGAGGTAGGAGAGCAGTTCTTC.

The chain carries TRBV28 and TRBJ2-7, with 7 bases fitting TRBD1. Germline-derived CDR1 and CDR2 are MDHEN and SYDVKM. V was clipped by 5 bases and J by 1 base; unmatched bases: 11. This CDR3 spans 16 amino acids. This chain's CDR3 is CASSRNTHRGSYEQYF. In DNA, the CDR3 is TGTGCCAGCAGTAGAAACACACACAGGGGTTCCTACGAGCAGTACTTC. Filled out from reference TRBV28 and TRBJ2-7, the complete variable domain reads DVKVTQSSRYLVKRTGEKVFLECVQDMDHENMFWYRQDPGLGLRLIYFSYDVKMKEKGDIPEGYSVSREKKERFSLILESASTNQTSMYLCASSRNTHRGSYEQYFGPGTRLTVT.

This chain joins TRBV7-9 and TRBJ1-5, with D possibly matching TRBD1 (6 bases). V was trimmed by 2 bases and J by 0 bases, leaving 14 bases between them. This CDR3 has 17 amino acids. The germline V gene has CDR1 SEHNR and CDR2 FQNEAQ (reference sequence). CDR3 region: CASSLKGGDHSNQPQHF. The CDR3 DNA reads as TGTGCCAGCAGCTTAAAGGGGGGGGATCATAGCAATCAGCCCCAGCATTTT.

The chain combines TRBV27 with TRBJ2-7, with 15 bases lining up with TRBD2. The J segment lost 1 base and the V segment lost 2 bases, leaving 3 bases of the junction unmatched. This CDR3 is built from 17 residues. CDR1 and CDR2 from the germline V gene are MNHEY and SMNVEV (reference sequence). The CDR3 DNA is TGTGCCAGCAGTTTACGGACTAGCGGGAGGGGGTCCTACGAGCAGTACTTC. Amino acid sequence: CASSLRTSGRGSYEQYF.

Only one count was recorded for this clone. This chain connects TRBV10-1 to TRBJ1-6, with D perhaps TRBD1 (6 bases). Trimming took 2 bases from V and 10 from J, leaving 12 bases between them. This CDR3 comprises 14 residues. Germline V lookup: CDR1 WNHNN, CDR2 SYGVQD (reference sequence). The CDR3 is CASSERTEASPLHF. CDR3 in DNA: TGCGCCAGCAGTGAGCGGACAGAGGCCTCACCCCTCCACTTT.

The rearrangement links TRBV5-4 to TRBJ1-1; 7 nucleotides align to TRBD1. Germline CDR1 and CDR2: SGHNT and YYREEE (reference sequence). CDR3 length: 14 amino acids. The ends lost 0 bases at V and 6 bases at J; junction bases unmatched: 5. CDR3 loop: CASSLEGARAEAFF. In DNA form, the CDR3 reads TGTGCCAGCAGCTTGGAGGGGGCTCGGGCTGAAGCTTTCTTT. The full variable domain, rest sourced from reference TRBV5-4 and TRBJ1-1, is ETGVTQSPTHLIKTRGQQVTLRCSSQSGHNTVSWYQQALGQGPQFIFQYYREEENGRGNFPPRFSGLQFPNYSSELNVNALELDDSALYLCASSLEGARAEAFFGQGTRLTVV.

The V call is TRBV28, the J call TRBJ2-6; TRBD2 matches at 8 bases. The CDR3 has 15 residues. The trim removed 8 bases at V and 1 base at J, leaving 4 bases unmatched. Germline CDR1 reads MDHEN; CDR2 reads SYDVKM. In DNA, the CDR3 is TGTGCCAGCCGGGGGGGATTATCTGGGGCCAACGTCCTGACTTTC. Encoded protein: CASRGGLSGANVLTF.

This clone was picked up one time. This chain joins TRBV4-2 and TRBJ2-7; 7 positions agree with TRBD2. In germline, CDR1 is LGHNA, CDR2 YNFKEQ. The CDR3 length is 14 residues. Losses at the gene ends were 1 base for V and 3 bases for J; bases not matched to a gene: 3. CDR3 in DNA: TGTGCCAGCAGCCAAGCTAGCGGTCTCTACGAGCAGTACTTC. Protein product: CASSQASGLYEQYF.

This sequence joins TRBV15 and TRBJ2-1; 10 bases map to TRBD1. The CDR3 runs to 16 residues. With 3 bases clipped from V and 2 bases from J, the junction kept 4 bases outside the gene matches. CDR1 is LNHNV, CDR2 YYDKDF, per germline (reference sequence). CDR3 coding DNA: TGTGCCACCAGCAGTGAGGGACAGGGGACCTACAATGAGCAGTTCTTC. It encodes CATSSEGQGTYNEQFF.

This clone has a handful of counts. CDR3 nucleotides: TGCGCCAGCAGAGGGGGGTCCACCTCACCCCTCCACTTT. Translation: CASRGGSTSPLHF. The V gene is TRBV5-1, the J gene TRBJ1-6; D is possibly TRBD1 (6 bases). V lost 5 bases to trimming and J lost 10 bases, with 13 bases between them. Germline V gives CDR1 SGHRS, CDR2 YFSETQ. CDR3 size: 13 residues.

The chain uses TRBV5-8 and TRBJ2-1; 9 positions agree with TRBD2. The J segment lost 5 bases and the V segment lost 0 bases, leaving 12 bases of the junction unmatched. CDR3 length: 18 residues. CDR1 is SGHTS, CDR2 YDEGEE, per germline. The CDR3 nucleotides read TGTGCCAGCAGCTTGGGCGGGCTACTAGCGGGCAGAAACAATGAGCAGTTCTTC. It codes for CASSLGGLLAGRNNEQFF.

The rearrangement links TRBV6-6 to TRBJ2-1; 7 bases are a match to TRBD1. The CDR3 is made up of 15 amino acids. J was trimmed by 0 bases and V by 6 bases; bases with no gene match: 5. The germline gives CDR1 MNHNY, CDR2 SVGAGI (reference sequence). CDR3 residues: CASRRDSRSYNEQFF. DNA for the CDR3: TGTGCCAGCAGACGGGACAGCCGCTCCTACAATGAGCAGTTCTTC.

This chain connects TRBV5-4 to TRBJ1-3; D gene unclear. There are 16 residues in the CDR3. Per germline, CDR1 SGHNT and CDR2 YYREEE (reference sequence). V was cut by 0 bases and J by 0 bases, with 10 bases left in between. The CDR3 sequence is CASSLGHRISGNTIYF. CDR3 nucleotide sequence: TGTGCCAGCAGCTTGGGACATCGGATCTCTGGAAACACCATATATTTT.

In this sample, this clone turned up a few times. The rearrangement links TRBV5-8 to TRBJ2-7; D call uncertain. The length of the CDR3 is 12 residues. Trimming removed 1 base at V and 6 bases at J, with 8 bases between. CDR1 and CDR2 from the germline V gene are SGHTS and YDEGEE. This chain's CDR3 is CASSLRTFEQYF. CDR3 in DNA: TGTGCCAGCAGCTTGAGGACCTTCGAGCAGTACTTC.

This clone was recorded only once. Here the CDR3 DNA reads TGTGCCAGCAGTTTCCGGACAGGGCTTCTAGAGCAGTTCTTC. It specifies CASSFRTGLLEQFF. V usage is TRBV28 and J usage is TRBJ2-1; 8 bases align to TRBD1. The CDR3 covers 14 residues. From germline, CDR1 is MDHEN and CDR2 SYDVKM. V was clipped by 3 bases and J by 10 bases; unmatched bases: 8.

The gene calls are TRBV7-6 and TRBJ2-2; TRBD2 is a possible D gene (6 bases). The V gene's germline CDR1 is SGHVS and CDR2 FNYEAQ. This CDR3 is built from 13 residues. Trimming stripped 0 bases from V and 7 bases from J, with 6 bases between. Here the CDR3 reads CASSLATSGELFF. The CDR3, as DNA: TGTGCCAGCAGCTTAGCGACTAGCGGGGAGCTGTTTTTT. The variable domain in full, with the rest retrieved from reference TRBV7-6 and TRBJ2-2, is GAGVSQSPRYKVTKRGQDVALRCDPISGHVSLYWYRQALGQGPEFLTYFNYEAQQDKSGLPNDRFSAERPEGSISTLTIQRTEQRDSAMYRCASSLATSGELFFGEGSRLTVL.

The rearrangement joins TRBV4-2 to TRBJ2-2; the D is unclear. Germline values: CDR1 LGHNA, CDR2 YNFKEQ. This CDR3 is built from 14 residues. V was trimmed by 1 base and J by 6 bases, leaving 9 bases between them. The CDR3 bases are TGTGCCAGCAGCCAAGGGTCGTGGGCCGGGGAGCTGTTTTTT. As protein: CASSQGSWAGELFF.

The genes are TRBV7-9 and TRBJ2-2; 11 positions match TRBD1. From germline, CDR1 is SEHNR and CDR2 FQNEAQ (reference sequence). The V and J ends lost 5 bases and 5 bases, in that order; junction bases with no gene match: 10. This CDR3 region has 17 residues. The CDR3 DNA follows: TGTGCCAGCAGCCCTGCTTTTGGGACAGGGGGGACCGGGGAGCTGTTTTTT. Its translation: CASSPAFGTGGTGELFF.